Listed below are T cell receptor beta chains from one sample, sequenced in a study of identical twins. TCRdb used MiXCR to reprocess the 5' RACE reads, holding one entry per CDR3 protein. The repertoire holds about 240,000 distinct CDR3 sequences, with 10% to 13% as singletons. The sequenced material came from memory T cells sorted from blood. Every receptor here comes from a man between 50 and 59 years old in good health. Both conserved end residues are trimmed from each CDR3. Clone size is given for some rows only: seen once, a few or many times, or a class if the clone is expanded.

len	abundance	v_gene	j_gene	CDR3aa
12	few	TRBV2	TRBJ1-6	ASSASGRYSPLH
17	.	TRBV12-3/TRBV12-4	TRBJ2-5	ASSSPGPGLAGHQETQY
12	many	TRBV20-1	TRBJ1-1	SARDPRDNTEAF
11	many	TRBV12-3/TRBV12-4	TRBJ2-2	ASSLSFGGELF
13	few	TRBV7-2	TRBJ2-5	ASSHPWDSRETQY
16	.	TRBV11-1	TRBJ2-7	ASSLSSGGGTGSLEQY
12	many	TRBV20-1	TRBJ2-7	SANNPSGRGFAH
13	many	TRBV27	TRBJ1-6	ASSFGQGYNSPLH
11	many	TRBV7-2	TRBJ2-5	ASSLANRGIQY
11	few	TRBV30	TRBJ2-7	AFSTGTPYEQY
16	.	TRBV15	TRBJ1-5	ATGRRTGGRLGGQPQH
10	.	TRBV7-2	TRBJ1-3	ASSLPVGPIY
13	many	TRBV27	TRBJ2-1	ASSLRPGGPNEQF
12	.	TRBV9	TRBJ2-1	ASSVISGVNEQF
12	few	TRBV2	TRBJ2-2	ADSTGTNTGELF
14	many	TRBV4-2	TRBJ2-1	ASSQGAGGTYNEQF
13	.	TRBV4-3	TRBJ2-7	ASSQGTTAEYEQY
13	many	TRBV5-1	TRBJ2-6	ASSLMTSGANVLT